Listed below are T cell receptor beta chains from one sample, sequenced in a study of siplizumab effects on memory and regulatory T cells. The method was immunoSEQ multiplex PCR; TCRdb's version includes in-frame clones alone and lacks a portion of them. This table holds some 100,000 clones, 94% found once. Material: non-Treg CD4+ T cells sorted from blood. The receptors come from a human donor in good health. CDR3s include the opening cysteine and the closing phenylalanine or tryptophan. D genes are given only for firm matches. Clone size is given for some rows only: seen once, a few or many times, or a class if the clone is expanded.

d_call j_call cdr3_length v_call clone_size cdr3_aa cdr3_nt
TRBD1 TRBJ1-6 14 TRBV2 - CASTSQGPRSPLHF TGTGCCAGCACCTCACAGGGGCCGCGATCACCCCTCCACTTT
- TRBJ1-1 13 TRBV5-1 - CASSYGANTEAFF TGCGCCAGCAGCTACGGGGCTAACACTGAAGCTTTCTTT
- TRBJ1-3 14 TRBV7-9 few CASSRGDSGNTIYF TGTGCCAGCAGTCGAGGGGATTCTGGAAACACCATATATTTT
- TRBJ2-5 16 TRBV9 - CASSVAAQGEGETQYF TGTGCCAGCAGCGTAGCGGCTCAGGGAGAGGGGGAGACCCAGTACTTC
TRBD2 TRBJ2-5 14 TRBV9 - CASSVAGGQETQYF TGTGCCAGCAGCGTAGCGGGAGGTCAAGAGACCCAGTACTTC
TRBD2 TRBJ2-3 17 TRBV5-4 once CASRPGLAGGPTDTQYF TGTGCCAGCAGGCCGGGACTAGCGGGAGGGCCTACAGATACGCAGTATTTT
- TRBJ1-3 16 TRBV18 - CASSSTQTASGNTIYF TGTGCCAGCTCATCCACCCAAACAGCCTCTGGAAACACCATATATTTT
- TRBJ2-5 14 TRBV29-1 - CSVTSRVGAETQYF TGCAGCGTTACCTCCAGGGTAGGGGCGGAGACCCAGTACTTC
- TRBJ1-2 12 TRBV7-9 - CASTLRAEGYTF TGTGCCAGCACCCTTCGGGCGGAAGGCTACACCTTC
- TRBJ2-1 13 TRBV25-1 - CASSERAQGEQFF TGTGCCAGCAGTGAGCGGGCGCAAGGGGAGCAGTTCTTC
- TRBJ1-4 17 TRBV28 once CASSFLGDVQFGEKLFF TGTGCCAGCAGTTTTCTGGGGGACGTCCAATTCGGGGAAAAACTGTTTTTT
TRBD2 TRBJ2-2 16 TRBV4-1 - CASSQAGGRSIGELFF TGCGCCAGCAGCCAAGCAGGCGGGAGGTCAATCGGGGAGCTGTTTTTT
- TRBJ2-3 14 TRBV28 - CASSFQGSTDTQYF TGTGCCAGCAGTTTCCAGGGCAGCACAGATACGCAGTATTTT
TRBD2 TRBJ2-3 15 TRBV27 - CASSRLAGGRDTQYF TGTGCCAGCAGCCGACTAGCGGGAGGGCGGGATACGCAGTATTTT
- TRBJ2-2 16 TRBV7-3 - CASSVRATPNTGELFF TGTGCCAGCAGCGTTCGGGCGACTCCGAACACCGGGGAGCTGTTTTTT
- TRBJ1-5 11 TRBV12-5 - CASGLGGPQHF TGTGCTAGTGGTTTGGGCGGGCCTCAGCATTTT
TRBD1 TRBJ2-5 13 TRBV6-5 - CASSTTGYETQYF TGTGCCAGCAGTACGACAGGGTATGAGACCCAGTACTTC